This T cell receptor (beta chain) derives from a study of cytomegalovirus exposure and HLA in healthy donors. Study context: When 300 to 500 donors were genotyped, around 77% of them were found to fall in the Caucasian-associated ancestry cluster. Study-wide results and caveats: Sequencing artifact likely explains a cluster of highly shared sequence variants. 87-base-pair reads could not separate some V segments, including TRBV6-2 and TRBV6-3.

PCR employed 60 Vbeta and 13 Jbeta primers. Here immunoSEQ multiplex PCR was the method, and the copy in TCRdb shows in-frame clones only, minus some. Among around 180,000 clones listed, around four fifths were seen once. The length of the CDR3 is 15 amino acids, counting both ends. In germline, CDR1 is MNHEY, CDR2 SVGAGI. In this sample, this clone turned up once. The antigen is unknown. It is unclear where the CDR3 begins or ends on the DNA, so no DNA is shown, and the CDR3 is as TCRdb lists it. The rearrangement joins TRBV6-5 to TRBJ1-1; the table names TRBD1, a call not compared with the DNA. The sequenced sample consisted of PBMCs. This receptor was taken from a woman aged 45-60 years in good health and CMV-seropositive. The CDR3 spells CASSYVGQGNTEAFF.